The clone carrying this TCR beta chain was seen many times. Antigen: not known. This beta chain is an off-target read within a library intended for alpha chains, so its frequency means little. The ends were cut back, 4 bases at V and 1 base at J, with 8 bases in the middle. Germline V gene lookup returns CDR1 LGHNA and CDR2 YNFKEQ. The CDR3 loop spans 14 amino acids. Time point given: sample taken at primary tumor resection. Tumor, nontumor lung or frozen PBMC supplied whole RNA that was sequenced unsorted. TCRdb reprocessed the 5' RACE reads via MiXCR and lists one record per CDR3 protein. In the table there are over 10,000 distinct CDR3 sequences, 4.5% to 5.5% of which are singletons. This specimen comes from a study of spatial heterogeneity in lung cancer. Study-wide background: Among detected sequences, beta-chain ones consistently exceeded alpha-chain ones in number. The study observed each unique TCR and UMI combination more than ten times on average in raw reads. Whole-study results and caveats: Tumor T-cell coverage was an estimated 7% or so for alpha and roughly 13% for beta chains. How many expanded intratumoral alpha and beta TCRs were present tracked the tumor mutation count, which was a count of nonsynonymous mutations.

The input for sequencing was lung tumor tissue, taken at surgery. The chain has TRBV4-2 and TRBJ2-1; D uncertain. The TCR was taken from a male donor with early-stage non-small cell lung cancer. CDR3 in DNA: TGTGCCAGCAGCCTCGGGCATTCCTACAATGAGCAGTTCTTC. Protein: CASSLGHSYNEQFF.